The 19 T cell receptor beta chains reported below all come from one sample, sequenced in a study of blood T cell repertoires in COVID-19. Using immunoSEQ multiplex PCR, the repertoire was profiled, and TCRdb retains in-frame clones only, with some absent. The table records roughly 65,000 clones, approximately 85% of them present only once. The sequencing input was peripheral blood. These receptors originate from an elderly woman with active or convalescent COVID-19.

The chain links TRBV11-2 to TRBJ1-6, with TRBD1 matching 7 bases. Germline assignment: CDR1 SGHAT and CDR2 FQNNGV. V dropped 5 bases and J dropped 8; count of bases not matched to a gene: 9. The CDR3 is made up of 15 amino acids. CDR3 residues: CASSHLTGTDSPLHF. The CDR3 nucleotides are TGTGCCAGCAGCCACCTGACAGGGACCGATTCACCCCTCCACTTT.

The chain uses TRBV28 and TRBJ1-5; TRBD1 is a possible D gene (6 bases). The germline V and J ends were trimmed by 1 base and 4 bases, with 11 bases remaining between them. This CDR3 is built from 15 residues. Germline V gene data show CDR1 as MDHEN and CDR2 as SYDVKM. CDR3 nucleotide sequence: TGTGCCAGCAGTTTATTCGGGCAGGGGAATCAGCCCCAGCATTTT. Translation: CASSLFGQGNQPQHF.

The CDR3 nucleotides read TGTGCCAGCAGCCCGCTGGGACTAGCGGGGGGCGAGCAGTACTTC. Protein sequence: CASSPLGLAGGEQYF. This chain joins TRBV7-8 and TRBJ2-7; 15 nucleotides align to TRBD2. V was clipped by 5 bases and J by 6 bases; unmatched bases: 5. This CDR3 has 15 amino acids. The V gene's germline CDR1 is SGHVS and CDR2 FQNEAQ.

The CDR3 here is CASRAGETQYF. CDR3 coding DNA: TGCGCCAGCAGGGCTGGAGAGACCCAGTACTTC. The chain combines TRBV5-1 with TRBJ2-5; the D is unclear. Germline V gene sequence: CDR1 SGHRS, CDR2 YFSETQ. There are 11 residues in the CDR3. V was pared by 5 bases and J by 4 bases, with 6 bases between.

The chain combines TRBV5-1 with TRBJ1-6; D is unclear. The CDR3 has 15 residues. V lost 2 bases and J 9 bases, leaving 15 bases between the germline ends. The germline gives CDR1 SGHRS, CDR2 YFSETQ. The CDR3 here is CASSLQPGEGSPLHF. The CDR3 coding sequence is TGCGCCAGCAGCTTACAACCCGGGGAGGGTTCACCCCTCCACTTT.

The gene calls are TRBV2 and TRBJ1-6; 8 nucleotides match TRBD1. Germline V lookup: CDR1 SNHLY, CDR2 FYNNEI. V was clipped by 4 bases and J by 9 bases; unmatched bases: 8. The CDR3 is made up of 15 amino acids. The CDR3 protein is CASSARGRDSSPLHF. The CDR3 nucleotides read TGTGCCAGCAGTGCCAGGGGGCGAGATAGTTCACCCCTCCACTTT.

V and J are TRBV24-1 and TRBJ1-5; tentative D call: TRBD1 (5 bases). V was trimmed by 0 bases and J by 0 bases, leaving 23 bases between them. The germline CDR1 and CDR2 sequences are KGHDR and SFDVKD. The CDR3 is 21 residues long. For the CDR3, the DNA is TGTGCCACCAGTGATTTGCCATTGGGGGGTCGGACTACAGCTAGCAATCAGCCCCAGCATTTT. Its protein product is CATSDLPLGGRTTASNQPQHF.

The chain carries TRBV4-3 and TRBJ1-2, with a weak D call TRBD1 (5 bases). This CDR3 has 14 amino acids. V dropped 1 base and J dropped 3 bases, with 9 bases sitting between them. Germline V lookup: CDR1 LGHNA, CDR2 YSLEER. The CDR3: CASSQAQGYYGYTF. CDR3 bases: TGCGCCAGCAGCCAAGCTCAGGGTTACTATGGCTACACCTTC.

The chain links TRBV4-3 to TRBJ1-3; TRBD1 matches at 11 bases. The CDR3 has 15 amino acids. Germline CDR1 and CDR2: LGHNA and YSLEER. The V gene end was trimmed by 0 bases and the J gene end by 11 bases; junction bases not matched to a gene: 6. CDR3 sequence: CASSQDPGQGVSIYF. The CDR3 coding sequence is TGCGCCAGCAGCCAAGATCCGGGACAGGGGGTTTCCATATATTTT.

The V and J genes are TRBV12-3 or TRBV12-4 and TRBJ1-2; TRBD1 agrees at 7 bases. The CDR3 contains 13 residues. The V and J ends lost 5 bases and 4 bases, in that order; junction bases with no gene match: 4. CDR3: CASSPGQVYGYTF. The CDR3 bases are TGTGCCAGCAGTCCCGGACAGGTCTATGGCTACACCTTC.

This clone was counted between two and nine times. The rearrangement links TRBV30 to TRBJ1-6, with a possible D match to TRBD1 (6 bases). The CDR3 contains 14 residues. The V end was cut by 2 bases, the J end by 5 bases, with 10 bases between. The germline V gene has CDR1 GTSNPN and CDR2 SVGIG (reference sequence). The CDR3 nucleotides read TGTGCCTGGAGTAAGGGACAAGATAATTCACCCCTCCACTTT. Its translation is CAWSKGQDNSPLHF.

This chain connects TRBV10-3 to TRBJ2-3; D gene uncertain. Between the trimmed V and J ends, which lost 4 bases and 4 bases, there was a span of 6 bases. There are 12 residues in the CDR3. CDR1 and CDR2 from the germline V gene are ENHRY and SYGVKD. This CDR3 reads CAISAEADTQYF. The CDR3 region has the DNA TGTGCCATCAGTGCCGAGGCAGATACGCAGTATTTT.

V gene TRBV7-2 combines with J gene TRBJ1-5; a weak D match, TRBD1 (5 bases). V lost 1 base, J lost 1 base, and 11 bases lay in between. This CDR3 spans 16 amino acids. Germline V lookup: CDR1 SGHTA, CDR2 FQGNSA. Written as DNA, the CDR3 is TGTGCCAGCAGCTTAGTTGGAGGGGCCAGCAATCAGCCCCAGCATTTT. It codes for CASSLVGGASNQPQHF. Filled out from reference TRBV7-2 and TRBJ1-5, the complete variable domain reads GAGVSQSPSNKVTEKGKDVELRCDPISGHTALYWYRQSLGQGLEFLIYFQGNSAPDKSGLPSDRFSAERTGGSVSTLTIQRTQQEDSAVYLCASSLVGGASNQPQHFGDGTRLSIL.

CDR3 loop: CASSPATGAGSGNTIYF. CDR3 DNA sequence: TGCGCCAGCAGCCCTGCGACAGGGGCAGGGTCTGGAAACACCATATATTTT. J is TRBJ1-3 and V is TRBV5-1; 8 bases match TRBD1. This CDR3 region has 17 residues. After removal of 4 bases from V and 1 base from J, the junction contained 10 bases not matched to a gene. Germline loops: CDR1 SGHRS, CDR2 YFSETQ.

In its sample, this clone was seen a few times. The gene calls are TRBV20-1 and TRBJ2-7, with D possibly matching TRBD1 (5 bases). CDR1 is DFQATT and CDR2 is SNEGSKA in the germline V gene (reference sequence). V was cut by 4 bases and J by 2 bases, with 18 bases left in between. The CDR3 is 15 amino acids. The CDR3 DNA reads TGCAGTGCTAATGATAGGAGTGCAGGGACCTACGAGCAGTACTTC. Its protein is CSANDRSAGTYEQYF.

This clone was recorded only once. V gene TRBV9 combines with J gene TRBJ1-1, with TRBD1 identical over 7 bases. V gave up 4 bases and J gave up 5 bases; unmatched junction bases: 11. Germline V lookup: CDR1 SGDLS, CDR2 YYNGEE. The CDR3 is 15 amino acids. CDR3 in amino acids: CASSPRVGGETEAFF. The CDR3 DNA sequence: TGTGCCAGCAGCCCCCGGGTAGGGGGCGAGACTGAAGCTTTCTTT.

The rearrangement uses TRBV3-1 (or the pseudogene TRBV3-2) and TRBJ1-5; D ambiguous. In germline, CDR1 is LGHDT, CDR2 YNNKEL (reference sequence). This CDR3 region has 14 residues. V was shortened by 1 base and J by 6 bases, with 10 bases between the two germline ends. The CDR3 DNA is TGTGCCAGCAGCCAAGGTCGTTACGGTCAGCCCCAGCATTTT. Its translation: CASSQGRYGQPQHF.

This chain connects TRBV27 to TRBJ2-1; TRBD2 aligns across 7 bases. Looked up from germline, CDR1 is MNHEY and CDR2 is SMNVEV (reference sequence). V was clipped by 5 bases and J by 6 bases; unmatched bases: 10. The CDR3 covers 15 residues. The CDR3 DNA follows: TGTGCCAGCAGTACGGCCGGCCCGGGGGGCAATGAGCAGTTCTTC. It translates to CASSTAGPGGNEQFF.

The CDR3 DNA reads as TGTGCCAGCAGTTACAACCCGGGTTTTAGGCTGAGGGGGGCCAACGTCCTGACTTTC. Residues: CASSYNPGFRLRGANVLTF. The chain combines TRBV6-2 or TRBV6-3 with TRBJ2-6; D unclear. V dropped 2 bases and J dropped 4 bases, with 21 bases sitting between them. The germline gives CDR1 MNHEY, CDR2 SVGEGT. This CDR3 spans 19 amino acids.